This T cell receptor (beta chain) was found in a study of shared clonotypes between healthy human individuals. About the study: Researchers assigned three CD4 naive, three CD4 memory, two CD8 naive and one CD8 memory plate to each donor. General study results and limits: Despite large depth, sorted-subset datasets appeared incompletely sequenced. Enrolling few donors narrowed the genetic and exposure-history diversity that was represented.

On this clone: Its specificity is not known.

The V and J ends lost 0 bases and 0 bases respectively, with 10 bases between them. The CDR3 runs to 15 residues. CDR1 is SGHDT and CDR2 is YYEEEE in the germline V gene. CD45RO negativity and positive selection for CCR7 defined naive CD8 cells, a population that excluded terminally differentiated effector memory CD45RA+ cells. Donors comprised healthy HIV-negative adults lacking recent acute infections or vaccinations. Sequencing was performed with immunoSEQ multiplex PCR; in TCRdb, only in-frame clones are kept and a portion is missing. In the table there are about 580,000 clones, roughly 98% of which are singletons.

The chain joins TRBV5-6 to TRBJ2-7, with D perhaps matching TRBD1 or TRBD2 (5 bases each). The sample comprised naive CD8+ T cells sorted from blood. This clonotype originated in a young man in good health. This chain's CDR3 is CASSLGGTPSYEQYF. The CDR3 DNA reads TGTGCCAGCAGCTTGGGAGGGACCCCCTCCTACGAGCAGTACTTC.